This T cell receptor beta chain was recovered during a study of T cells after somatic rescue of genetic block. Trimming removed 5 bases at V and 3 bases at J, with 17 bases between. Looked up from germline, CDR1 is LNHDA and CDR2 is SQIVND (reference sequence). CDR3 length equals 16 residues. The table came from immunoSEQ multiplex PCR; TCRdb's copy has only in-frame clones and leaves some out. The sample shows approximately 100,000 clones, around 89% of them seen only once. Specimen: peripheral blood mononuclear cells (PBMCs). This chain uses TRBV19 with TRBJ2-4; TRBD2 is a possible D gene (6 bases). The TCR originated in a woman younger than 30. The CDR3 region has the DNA TGTGCCAGTAGTCCCGGACTATTTTCTGGCAAAAACATTCAGTACTTC. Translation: CASSPGLFSGKNIQYF.